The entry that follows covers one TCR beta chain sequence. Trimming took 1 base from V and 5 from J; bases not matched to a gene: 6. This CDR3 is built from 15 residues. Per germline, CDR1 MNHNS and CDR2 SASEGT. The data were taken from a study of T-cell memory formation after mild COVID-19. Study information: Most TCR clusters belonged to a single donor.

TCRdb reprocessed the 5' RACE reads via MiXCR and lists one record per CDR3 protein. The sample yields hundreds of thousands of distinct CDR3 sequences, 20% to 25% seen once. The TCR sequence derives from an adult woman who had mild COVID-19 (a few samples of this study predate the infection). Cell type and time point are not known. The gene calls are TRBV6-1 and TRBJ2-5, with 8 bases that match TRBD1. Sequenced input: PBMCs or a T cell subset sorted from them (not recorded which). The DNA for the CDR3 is TGTGCCAGCAGTGAAGATCAGGGGGCTGGCGAGACCCAGTACTTC. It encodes CASSEDQGAGETQYF.